This passage covers 20 T cell receptor beta chains from one sample sequenced in a study of T cells in localized non-small cell lung cancer. Assay used: immunoSEQ multiplex PCR; TCRdb lists only in-frame clones, some missing. This repertoire shows 1,200 or so clones, approximately 40% found once; its top ten account for 20% to 25%. Sequenced material: normal lung tissue next to the tumor, taken before any cancer treatment. Receptors originate from a woman aged 40 to 75 with stage I lung adenocarcinoma.

J is TRBJ1-5 and V is TRBV19; no firm D call. The V and J ends lost 10 bases and 4 bases respectively, with 14 bases between them. This CDR3 is built from 13 residues. Per germline, CDR1 LNHDA and CDR2 SQIVND (reference sequence). The CDR3 loop is CATAPGANQPQHF. The CDR3, as DNA: TGTGCCACCGCCCCCGGTGCTAATCAGCCCCAGCATTTT.

By sample fraction, this clone is medium-sized. The CDR3 nucleotides are TGTGCCAGCAGCTGGCGGGCTAGCGGGGGCACAGATACGCAGTATTTT. Translated, it gives CASSWRASGGTDTQYF. The chain carries TRBV2 and TRBJ2-3; 9 bases align to TRBD2. The CDR3 is 16 amino acids. Germline V gene lookup returns CDR1 SNHLY and CDR2 FYNNEI. V shed 6 bases and J 1 base; nucleotides not matched to a gene: 8.

Only a few counts were recorded for this clone. The chain joins TRBV19 to TRBJ1-5; D gene unclear. CDR3 length equals 12 residues. V dropped 6 bases and J dropped 6 bases, with 9 bases sitting between them. CDR1 is LNHDA, CDR2 SQIVND, per germline (reference sequence). DNA of the CDR3: TGTGCCAGTAGCTACCCAGGTCAGCCCCAGCATTTT. Translation: CASSYPGQPQHF.

This clone was picked up a small number of times. The chain joins TRBV11-3 to TRBJ1-3; D is ambiguous. V lost 0 bases to trimming and J lost 4 bases, with 10 bases between them. This CDR3 spans 15 amino acids. Germline V gene sequence: CDR1 SGHNT, CDR2 YENEEA. The CDR3 region is CASSLDGNRGNTIYF. The DNA for the CDR3 is TGTGCCAGCAGCTTAGATGGTAATCGAGGAAACACCATATATTTT.

This chain connects TRBV6-4 to TRBJ2-7; TRBD1 aligns across 7 bases. The J segment lost 6 bases and the V segment lost 3 bases, leaving 11 bases of the junction unmatched. Germline loops: CDR1 MRHNA, CDR2 SNTAGT. CDR3 length equals 15 residues. CDR3 sequence: CASSEDRDRSGEQYF. CDR3 in DNA: TGTGCCAGCAGTGAAGACCGGGACAGAAGTGGCGAGCAGTACTTC.

This clone was counted between two and nine times. This chain joins TRBV9 and TRBJ2-2; 8 bases are a match to TRBD2. This CDR3 spans 17 amino acids. Germline V gene data show CDR1 as SGDLS and CDR2 as YYNGEE. J gave up 1 base and V 0 bases, and 5 bases lay outside the gene matches. DNA for the CDR3: TGTGCCAGCAGCGTAGTTGGGCTAGCGGGGAACACCGGGGAGCTGTTTTTT. The encoded protein is CASSVVGLAGNTGELFF.

The genes are TRBV29-1 and TRBJ2-1; tentatively, D is TRBD1 (5 bases). V was pared by 3 bases and J by 7 bases, with 13 bases between. The CDR3 has 13 residues. CDR1 SQVTM and CDR2 ANQGSEA come from the germline V gene. For the CDR3, the DNA is TGCAGCGTTGATGACCAGGGTAGGAATGAGCAGTTCTTC. Its protein product is CSVDDQGRNEQFF.

The table lists this clone with a few counts. The chain has TRBV6-8 and TRBJ1-1; D gene unclear. The germline V and J ends were trimmed by 7 bases and 1 base, with 16 bases remaining between them. CDR3 length: 15 amino acids. The germline gives CDR1 MNHGY, CDR2 SAAAGT. The CDR3 here is CASTNGEGKNTEAFF. The CDR3 nucleotides read TGTGCCAGCACCAATGGGGAGGGAAAGAACACTGAAGCTTTCTTT.

Points on this clone: The junction shows a germline mismatch at one end, possibly a read error. This chain connects TRBV6-8 to TRBJ1-2; a weak D match, TRBD1 (5 bases). This CDR3 region has 15 residues. Per the germline V gene, CDR1 is MNHGY and CDR2 is SAAAGT. The CDR3 spells CASSDSRLPGEGYTF. Here the CDR3 DNA reads TGTGCCAGCAGTGACTCTAGACTGCCGGGGGAAGGCTACACCTTC.

The rearrangement joins TRBV30 to TRBJ2-1; the D gene could be TRBD1 or TRBD2 (6 bases each). Germline CDR1 reads GTSNPN; CDR2 reads SVGIG (reference sequence). The length of the CDR3 is 13 residues. The germline V and J ends were trimmed by 5 bases and 4 bases, with 12 bases remaining between them. The CDR3 sequence: CAWEGGAYNEQFF. The CDR3 DNA reads as TGTGCCTGGGAGGGGGGCGCGTACAATGAGCAGTTCTTC.

The V and J genes are TRBV19 and TRBJ2-5, with 10 bases matching TRBD1. V shed 0 bases and J 5 bases; nucleotides not matched to a gene: 0. This CDR3 comprises 14 residues. CDR1 is LNHDA, CDR2 SQIVND, per germline (reference sequence). CDR3 sequence (DNA): TGTGCCAGTAGTATAGAGGGACAGGGGGAGACCCAGTACTTC. Protein product: CASSIEGQGETQYF. Full variable domain (missing parts from reference TRBV19 and TRBJ2-5): DGGITQSPKYLFRKEGQNVTLSCEQNLNHDAMYWYRQDPGQGLRLIYYSQIVNDFQKGDIAEGYSVSREKKESFPLTVTSAQKNPTAFYLCASSIEGQGETQYFGPGTRLLVL.

The chain recombines TRBV19 with TRBJ2-2; possibly TRBD1 for D (7 bases). From germline, CDR1 is LNHDA and CDR2 SQIVND (reference sequence). The length of the CDR3 is 15 residues. V lost 6 bases to trimming and J lost 4 bases, with 15 bases between them. CDR3 residues: CASRSDRDSTGELFF. The CDR3 DNA reads as TGTGCCAGTAGAAGTGACAGGGACTCCACCGGGGAGCTGTTTTTT. Variable domain in full (rest from reference TRBV19 and TRBJ2-2): DGGITQSPKYLFRKEGQNVTLSCEQNLNHDAMYWYRQDPGQGLRLIYYSQIVNDFQKGDIAEGYSVSREKKESFPLTVTSAQKNPTAFYLCASRSDRDSTGELFFGEGSRLTVL.

J is TRBJ2-3 and V is TRBV15; D may be TRBD1 (6 bases). Between the trimmed V and J ends, which lost 0 bases and 3 bases, there was a span of 7 bases. This CDR3 spans 14 amino acids. The germline gives CDR1 LNHNV, CDR2 YYDKDF (reference sequence). The CDR3 spells CATSRERGTDTQYF. The CDR3 region has the DNA TGTGCCACCAGCAGAGAAAGGGGGACAGATACGCAGTATTTT. The full variable domain, with the rest looked up from reference TRBV15 and TRBJ2-3, is DAMVIQNPRYQVTQFGKPVTLSCSQTLNHNVMYWYQQKSSQAPKLLFHYYDKDFNNEADTPDNFQSRRPNTSFCFLDIRSPGLGDTAMYLCATSRERGTDTQYFGPGTRLTVL.

This clone was counted once. This rearrangement joins TRBV19 to TRBJ1-4; TRBD1 is a possible D gene (5 bases). The CDR3 covers 15 residues. The germline V gene encodes CDR1 LNHDA and CDR2 SQIVND (reference sequence). V gave up 7 bases and J gave up 1 base, with 13 bases separating them. This CDR3 reads CASNTGTLTNEKLFF. The CDR3 DNA reads as TGTGCCAGTAACACGGGGACCTTAACTAATGAAAAACTGTTTTTT.

Within the sample, this clone is medium-sized. The chain is built from TRBV12-2 and TRBJ2-4; the listed D gene, TRBD1, was not tested against the DNA. TRBV12-2 is a listed pseudogene. The CDR3 is 15 amino acids. In DNA form, the CDR3 reads TGTGCAAGTCGGAGTACGGGACACCACAAAAACATTCAGTACTTC. This sequence encodes CASRSTGHHKNIQYF.

This sequence joins TRBV5-1 and TRBJ2-5; D is possibly TRBD1 (5 bases). This CDR3 comprises 15 residues. Trimming removed 5 bases from V and 1 base from J, with 15 bases in between. Germline-derived CDR1 and CDR2 are SGHRS and YFSETQ. The CDR3 reads CASSQNRNLQETQYF. The CDR3 nucleotides are TGCGCCAGCAGTCAAAACAGGAATCTCCAAGAGACCCAGTACTTC. Drawing the rest from reference TRBV5-1 and TRBJ2-5, the complete variable domain is KAGVTQTPRYLIKTRGQQVTLSCSPISGHRSVSWYQQTPGQGLQFLFEYFSETQRNKGNFPGRFSGRQFSNSRSEMNVSTLELGDSALYLCASSQNRNLQETQYFGPGTRLLVL.

The count of this clone is one. J is TRBJ2-1 and V is TRBV28; TRBD2 matches at 7 bases. The CDR3 contains 14 residues. The V segment lost 2 bases and the J segment 5 bases; nucleotides outside the gene matches: 3. Germline CDR1 is MDHEN and CDR2 is SYDVKM. Here the CDR3 reads CASSLAGVHNEQFF. DNA for the CDR3: TGTGCCAGCAGTTTAGCGGGAGTTCACAATGAGCAGTTCTTC.

This clone was observed a handful of times. This chain joins TRBV6-8 and TRBJ2-7, with 10 bases that match TRBD1. V gave up 4 bases and J gave up 6 bases; unmatched junction bases: 3. This CDR3 is built from 13 residues. Germline values: CDR1 MNHGY, CDR2 SAAAGT. CDR3 DNA sequence: TGTGCCAGCAGTTTAGACAGGGGGCGCGAGCAGTACTTC. It translates to CASSLDRGREQYF.

The V gene is TRBV10-2, the J gene TRBJ2-2, with TRBD1 matching 8 bases. Germline V gives CDR1 WSHSY, CDR2 SAAADI. The CDR3 length is 13 residues. The trim removed 5 bases at V and 8 bases at J, leaving 4 bases unmatched. CDR3 bases: TGCGCCAGCAGTTACAGGGGGGAGGGGGAGCTGTTTTTT. As protein: CASSYRGEGELFF.

The chain combines TRBV1 with TRBJ1-2. TRBV1 is an annotated pseudogene. CDR3 length: 13 amino acids. The CDR3 DNA follows: TGCGCCAGCAGTCCGCCTCTAAGGCATGGCTACACCTTC. Protein product: CASSPPLRHGYTF.